The clone carrying this T cell receptor beta chain showed up many times. Its antigen is currently unknown. This sample stems from a study of T-cell reconstitution after alpha-beta-depleted transplantation in children. This sample's TCRbeta library carried unique molecular identifier barcodes. TCRdb called the PCR reads again in MiXCR, with one record for every CDR3 protein. Altogether around 300,000 distinct CDR3 sequences are present, just over 7.5% being singletons, with the ten largest covering around 9.8%. Study conclusions and caveats: The origin of alpha-beta T cells about two months after transplant was reportedly several hundred expanded graft clones. Some patients showed high day-60 TCRbeta diversity, which derived from surviving recipient T cells and thymic progenitors. The authors attributed T-cell counts and diversity one year after transplant mostly to newly produced T cells.

J was trimmed by 10 bases and V by 6 bases; bases with no gene match: 7. Germline CDR1 MNHEY, CDR2 SMNVEV (reference sequence). CDR3 length equals 13 residues. The sequence came from a female patient aged 2-15 years who had a stem cell transplant for Fanconi anemia, so the T cells may come from the graft donor. The material was peripheral blood, obtained 360 days after TCRalphabeta/CD19-depleted stem cell transplant. The chain carries TRBV27 and TRBJ2-2; 8 bases fit TRBD1. The CDR3 here is CASRPGQGLELFF. CDR3 DNA: TGTGCCAGCAGGCCTGGACAGGGTTTGGAGCTGTTTTTT.